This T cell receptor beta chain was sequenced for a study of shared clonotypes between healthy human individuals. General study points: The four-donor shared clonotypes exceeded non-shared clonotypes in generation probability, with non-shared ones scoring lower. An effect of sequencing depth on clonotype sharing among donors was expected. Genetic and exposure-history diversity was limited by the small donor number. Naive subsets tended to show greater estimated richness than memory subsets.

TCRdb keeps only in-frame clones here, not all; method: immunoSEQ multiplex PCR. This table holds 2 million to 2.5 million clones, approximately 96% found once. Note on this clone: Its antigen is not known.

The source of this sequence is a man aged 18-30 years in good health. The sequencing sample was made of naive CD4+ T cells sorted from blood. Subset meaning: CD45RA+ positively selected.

The CDR3 protein is CASSPPSGLAGGTGELFF. DNA for the CDR3: TGTGCCAGCTCACCACCGAGCGGACTAGCGGGGGGCACCGGGGAGCTGTTTTTT. The chain employs TRBV18 and TRBJ2-2; 14 bases are a match to TRBD2. CDR1 is KGHSH, CDR2 LQKENI, per germline. There are 18 residues in the CDR3. V trimming: 0 bases; J trimming: 4 bases; junction bases outside the gene matches: 4.